This T cell receptor beta chain was profiled in a study of blood T cell repertoires in COVID-19. Overall study: Whether acute or convalescent, the COVID-19 samples came from the United States, Italy and Spain. PBMCs, B-cell-depleted T cells, or T cells provided the cDNA or gDNA that made up the material.

In germline, CDR1 is LNHDA, CDR2 SQIVND (reference sequence). Trimming took 5 bases from V and 5 from J; bases not matched to a gene: 7. The CDR3 is 14 amino acids. Original processing methods: By means of reference gene primer amplification, nucleated cell counts were estimated. Repertoires were generated with immunoSEQ multiplex PCR, while TCRdb's copy carries only in-frame clones and drops some. V and J calls plus clone size are reproduced from that table; the DNA served to infer D and trimming. Among some 200,000 clones listed, more than 80% were seen once. Input material: peripheral blood. The V and J genes are TRBV19 and TRBJ2-7; TRBD1 aligns across 9 bases. The TCR sequence derives from a woman aged 80 or over with COVID-19, enrolled during active disease. This CDR3 reads CASSWGQGSNEQYF. The DNA for the CDR3 is TGTGCCAGTAGTTGGGGACAGGGTAGCAACGAGCAGTACTTC.